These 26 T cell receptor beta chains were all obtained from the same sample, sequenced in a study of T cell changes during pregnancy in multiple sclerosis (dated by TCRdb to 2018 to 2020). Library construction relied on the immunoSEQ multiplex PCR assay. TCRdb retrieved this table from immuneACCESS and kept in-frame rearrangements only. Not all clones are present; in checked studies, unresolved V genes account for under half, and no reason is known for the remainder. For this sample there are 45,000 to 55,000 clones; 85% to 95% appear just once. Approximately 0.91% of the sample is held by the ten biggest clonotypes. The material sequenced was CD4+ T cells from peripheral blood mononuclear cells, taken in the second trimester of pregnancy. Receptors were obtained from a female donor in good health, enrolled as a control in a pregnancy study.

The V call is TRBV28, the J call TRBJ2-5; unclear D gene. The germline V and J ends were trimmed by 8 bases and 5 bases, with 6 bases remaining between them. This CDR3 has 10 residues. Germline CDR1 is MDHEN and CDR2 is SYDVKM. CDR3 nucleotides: TGTGCCAGCCAGAGGGAGACCCAGTACTTC. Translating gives CASQRETQYF.

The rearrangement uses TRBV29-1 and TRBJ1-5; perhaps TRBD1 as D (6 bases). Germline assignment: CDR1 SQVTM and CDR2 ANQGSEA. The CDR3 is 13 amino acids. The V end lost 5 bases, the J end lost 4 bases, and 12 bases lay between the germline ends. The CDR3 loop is CSVLQGPNQPQHF. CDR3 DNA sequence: TGCAGCGTTCTACAGGGTCCTAATCAGCCCCAGCATTTT.

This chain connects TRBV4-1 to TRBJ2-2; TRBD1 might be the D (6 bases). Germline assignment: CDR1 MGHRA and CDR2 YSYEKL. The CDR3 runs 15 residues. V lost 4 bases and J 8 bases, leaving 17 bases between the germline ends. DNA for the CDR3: TGCGCCAGCAGCCCCGAAACAGGGTCCTCAGGGGAGCTGTTTTTT. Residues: CASSPETGSSGELFF.

The CDR3 sequence is CASSHPAGGAYEQYF. The CDR3 DNA is TGCGCCAGCAGCCACCCAGCGGGAGGGGCCTACGAGCAGTACTTC. The chain links TRBV4-1 to TRBJ2-7; 10 bases are shared with TRBD2. CDR3 length: 15 residues. V lost 3 bases and J lost 2; bases outside the gene matches: 4. In germline, CDR1 is MGHRA, CDR2 YSYEKL.

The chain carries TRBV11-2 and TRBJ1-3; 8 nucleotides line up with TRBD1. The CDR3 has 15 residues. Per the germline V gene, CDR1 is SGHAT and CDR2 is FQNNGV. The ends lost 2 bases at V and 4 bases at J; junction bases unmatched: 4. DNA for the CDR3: TGTGCCAGCAGCTTATGGACAGGGAGAGGAAACACCATATATTTT. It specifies CASSLWTGRGNTIYF.

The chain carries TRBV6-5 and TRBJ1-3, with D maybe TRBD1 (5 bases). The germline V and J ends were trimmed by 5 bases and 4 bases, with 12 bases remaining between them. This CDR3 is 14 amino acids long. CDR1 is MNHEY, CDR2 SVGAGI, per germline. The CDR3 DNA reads TGTGCCAGCAGTCGCGACAGAGCCGGAAACACCATATATTTT. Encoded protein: CASSRDRAGNTIYF.

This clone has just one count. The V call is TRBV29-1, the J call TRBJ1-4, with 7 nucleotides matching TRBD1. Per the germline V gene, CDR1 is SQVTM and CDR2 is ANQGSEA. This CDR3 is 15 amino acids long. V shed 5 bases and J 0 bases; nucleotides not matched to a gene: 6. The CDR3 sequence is CSVRGGSATNEKLFF. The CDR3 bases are TGCAGCGTTCGAGGGGGCTCTGCAACTAATGAAAAACTGTTTTTT.

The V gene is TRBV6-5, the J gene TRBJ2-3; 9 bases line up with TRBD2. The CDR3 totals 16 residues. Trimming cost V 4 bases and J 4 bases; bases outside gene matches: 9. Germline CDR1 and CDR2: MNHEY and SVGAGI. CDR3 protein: CASSSPVAGGADTQYF. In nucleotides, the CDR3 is TGTGCCAGCAGTTCCCCCGTTGCGGGAGGGGCAGATACGCAGTATTTT.

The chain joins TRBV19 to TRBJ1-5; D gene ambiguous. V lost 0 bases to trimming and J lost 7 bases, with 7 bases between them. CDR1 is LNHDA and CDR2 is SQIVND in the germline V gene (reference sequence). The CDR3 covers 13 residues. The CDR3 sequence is CASSIDRVQPQHF. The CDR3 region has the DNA TGTGCCAGTAGTATAGATCGGGTACAGCCCCAGCATTTT. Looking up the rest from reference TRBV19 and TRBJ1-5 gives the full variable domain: DGGITQSPKYLFRKEGQNVTLSCEQNLNHDAMYWYRQDPGQGLRLIYYSQIVNDFQKGDIAEGYSVSREKKESFPLTVTSAQKNPTAFYLCASSIDRVQPQHFGDGTRLSIL.

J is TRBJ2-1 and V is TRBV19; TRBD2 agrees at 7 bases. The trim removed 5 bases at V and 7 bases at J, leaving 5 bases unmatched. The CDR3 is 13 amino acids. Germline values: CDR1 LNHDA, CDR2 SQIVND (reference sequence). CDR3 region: CASSPGLGNEQFF. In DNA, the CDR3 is TGTGCCAGTAGTCCAGGACTAGGAAATGAGCAGTTCTTC.

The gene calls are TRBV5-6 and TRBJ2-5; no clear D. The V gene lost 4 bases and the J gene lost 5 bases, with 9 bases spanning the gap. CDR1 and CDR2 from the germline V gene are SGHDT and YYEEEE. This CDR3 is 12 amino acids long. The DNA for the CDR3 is TGTGCCAGCAGCGTATACGGGGAGACCCAGTACTTC. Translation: CASSVYGETQYF.

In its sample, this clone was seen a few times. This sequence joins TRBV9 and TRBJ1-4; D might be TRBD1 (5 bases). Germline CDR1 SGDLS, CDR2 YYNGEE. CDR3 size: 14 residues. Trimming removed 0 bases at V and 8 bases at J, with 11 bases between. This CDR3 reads CASSVAGMEEKLFF. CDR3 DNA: TGTGCCAGCAGCGTAGCAGGGATGGAAGAAAAACTGTTTTTT. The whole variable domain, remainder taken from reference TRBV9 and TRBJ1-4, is DSGVTQTPKHLITATGQRVTLRCSPRSGDLSVYWYQQSLDQGLQFLIQYYNGEERAKGNILERFSAQQFPDLHSELNLSSLELGDSALYFCASSVAGMEEKLFFGSGTQLSVL.

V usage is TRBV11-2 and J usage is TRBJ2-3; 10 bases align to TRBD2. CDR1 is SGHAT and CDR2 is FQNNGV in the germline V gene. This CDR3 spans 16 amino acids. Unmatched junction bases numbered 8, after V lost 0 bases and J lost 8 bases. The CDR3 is CASSLDRAGGVGTQYF. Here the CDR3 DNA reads TGTGCCAGCAGCTTAGATAGAGCGGGGGGGGTTGGTACGCAGTATTTT.

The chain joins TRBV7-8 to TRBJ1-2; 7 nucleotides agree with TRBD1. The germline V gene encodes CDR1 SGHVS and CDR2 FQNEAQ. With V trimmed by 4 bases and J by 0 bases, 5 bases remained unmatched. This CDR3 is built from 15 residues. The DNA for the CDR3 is TGTGCCAGCAGCTCCCGGGACAGAACTAACTATGGCTACACCTTC. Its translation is CASSSRDRTNYGYTF.

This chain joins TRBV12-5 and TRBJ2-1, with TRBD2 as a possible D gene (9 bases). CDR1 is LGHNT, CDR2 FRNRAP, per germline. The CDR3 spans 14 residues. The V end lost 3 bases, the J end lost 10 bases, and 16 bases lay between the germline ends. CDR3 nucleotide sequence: TGTGCTAGTGGTTTCCAGGGGGCGGGAGGGGAGCAGTTCTTC. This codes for CASGFQGAGGEQFF.

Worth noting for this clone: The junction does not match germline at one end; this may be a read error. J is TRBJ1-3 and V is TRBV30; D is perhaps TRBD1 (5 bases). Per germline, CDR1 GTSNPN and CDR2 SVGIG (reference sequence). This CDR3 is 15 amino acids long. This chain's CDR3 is CAWGVAGLSGNTIYF. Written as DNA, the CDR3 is TGTGCCTGGGGTGTTGCGGGGCTTTCGGGAAACACCATATATTTT. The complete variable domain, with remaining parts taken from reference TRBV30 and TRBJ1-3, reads SQTIHQWPATLVQPVGSPLSLECTVEGTSNPNLYWYRQAAGRGLQLLFYSVGIGQISSEVPQNLSASRPQDRQFILSSKKLLLSDSGFYLCAWGVAGLSGNTIYFGEGSWLTVV.

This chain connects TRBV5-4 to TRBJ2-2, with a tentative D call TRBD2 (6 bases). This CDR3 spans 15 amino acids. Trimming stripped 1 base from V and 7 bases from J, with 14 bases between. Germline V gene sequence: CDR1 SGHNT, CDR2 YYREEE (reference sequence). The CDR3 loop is CASSLYPGAGGELFF. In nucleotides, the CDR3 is TGTGCCAGCAGCTTGTATCCCGGAGCGGGCGGGGAGCTGTTTTTT.

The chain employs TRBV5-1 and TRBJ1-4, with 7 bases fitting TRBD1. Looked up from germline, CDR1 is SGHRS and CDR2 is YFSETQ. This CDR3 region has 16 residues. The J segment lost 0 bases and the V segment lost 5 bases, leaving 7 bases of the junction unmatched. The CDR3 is CASSSAGGATNEKLFF. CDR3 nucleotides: TGCGCCAGCAGTTCCGCAGGGGGTGCAACTAATGAAAAACTGTTTTTT.

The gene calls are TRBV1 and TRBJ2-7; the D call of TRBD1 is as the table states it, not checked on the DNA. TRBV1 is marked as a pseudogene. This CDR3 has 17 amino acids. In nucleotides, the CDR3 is TGCACCAGCAGCCAAGGCGCCCCAGGGGGAGGTAGCTACGAGCAGTACTTC. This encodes CTSSQGAPGGGSYEQYF.

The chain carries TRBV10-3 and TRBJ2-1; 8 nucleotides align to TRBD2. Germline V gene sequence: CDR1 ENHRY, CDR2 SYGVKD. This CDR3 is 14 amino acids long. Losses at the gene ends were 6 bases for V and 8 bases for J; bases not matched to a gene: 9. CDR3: CAIRAGAPNDEQFF. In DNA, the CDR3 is TGTGCCATCAGAGCGGGAGCACCTAATGATGAGCAGTTCTTC.

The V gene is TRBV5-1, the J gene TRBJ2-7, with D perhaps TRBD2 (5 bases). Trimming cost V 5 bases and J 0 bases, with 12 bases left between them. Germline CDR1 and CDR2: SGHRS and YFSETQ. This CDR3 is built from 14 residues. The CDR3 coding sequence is TGCGCCAGCAGATCCGAGGGCCACTCCTACGAGCAGTACTTC. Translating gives CASRSEGHSYEQYF. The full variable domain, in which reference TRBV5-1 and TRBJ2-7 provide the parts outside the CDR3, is KAGVTQTPRYLIKTRGQQVTLSCSPISGHRSVSWYQQTPGQGLQFLFEYFSETQRNKGNFPGRFSGRQFSNSRSEMNVSTLELGDSALYLCASRSEGHSYEQYFGPGTRLTVT.

The chain's CDR3 is CASSPRRVAGSSYNEQFF. The CDR3 nucleotides are TGTGCCAGCAGCCCACGAAGGGTAGCGGGGAGCTCCTACAATGAGCAGTTCTTC. This chain uses TRBV7-8 with TRBJ2-1, with 8 bases fitting TRBD2. CDR1 is SGHVS and CDR2 is FQNEAQ in the germline V gene. The junction had 12 bases not matched to a gene; V was cut back by 5 bases and J by 0 bases. This CDR3 comprises 18 residues.

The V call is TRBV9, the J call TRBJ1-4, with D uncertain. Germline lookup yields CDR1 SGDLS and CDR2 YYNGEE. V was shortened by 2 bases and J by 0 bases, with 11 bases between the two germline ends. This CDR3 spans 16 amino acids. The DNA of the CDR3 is TGTGCCAGCAGCGTCTCTTTCAGGTCAACTAATGAAAAACTGTTTTTT. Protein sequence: CASSVSFRSTNEKLFF.

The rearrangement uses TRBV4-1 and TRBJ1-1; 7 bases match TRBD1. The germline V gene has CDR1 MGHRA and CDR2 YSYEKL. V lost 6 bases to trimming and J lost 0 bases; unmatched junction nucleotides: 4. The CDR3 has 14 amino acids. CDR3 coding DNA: TGCGCCAGCAGTCAGGGGGTGGTGAACACTGAAGCTTTCTTT. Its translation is CASSQGVVNTEAFF.

The CDR3 sequence: CASSYTGGYGYTF. The CDR3 DNA sequence: TGTGCCAGCAGCTATACAGGGGGCTATGGCTACACCTTC. This chain links TRBV9 with TRBJ1-2, with 8 positions matching TRBD1. V lost 4 bases, J lost 4 bases, and 3 bases stayed unmatched. Germline-derived CDR1 and CDR2 are SGDLS and YYNGEE. This CDR3 is built from 13 residues.

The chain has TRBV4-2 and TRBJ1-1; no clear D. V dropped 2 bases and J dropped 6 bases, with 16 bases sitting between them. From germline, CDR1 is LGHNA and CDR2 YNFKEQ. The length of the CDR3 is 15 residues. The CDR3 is CASSQRALGSAEAFF. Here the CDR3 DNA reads TGTGCCAGCAGCCAAAGAGCTCTGGGGAGCGCTGAAGCTTTCTTT.